The present T cell receptor beta chain was sequenced within a study of blood T cells in healthy people across ages. Primers used in a second PCR of about 6 to 11 cycles were a sample-barcoded 5' primer and a J-beta primer mix. The authors tagged each cDNA molecule using a template-switch adaptor with 12 random nucleotides. One entry per CDR3 protein, called by TCRdb with MiXCR from the 5' RACE reads. This sample has hundreds of thousands of distinct CDR3 sequences, with approximately 52% found just once. With respect to this clonotype: One end of the junction does not line up with germline, which may come from a read error.

The CDR3 runs to 15 residues. Germline loops: CDR1 LGHDT, CDR2 YNNKEL (reference sequence). Aged roughly 6 to 90, donors were systemically healthy Caucasians from Russia. This TCR came from a woman over 75 in good health. The chain employs TRBV3-1 and TRBJ2-3; 8 positions agree with TRBD1. What was sequenced was blood. CDR3 nucleotide sequence: TGTGCCAGCAGCTCTGGACAGGGCGTTATAGATACGCGGTATTTT. This sequence encodes CASSSGQGVIDTRYF.